The rows below give T cell receptor beta chains drawn from one sample of a study of OX40 agonist ivuxolimab in advanced cancers. TCRdb keeps only in-frame clones here, not all; method: immunoSEQ multiplex PCR. The sample includes some 60,000 clones, approximately 80% of them seen just once. The material sequenced was CD4+ or CD8+ T cells sorted from blood, taken in a trial of the OX40 agonist ivuxolimab. These TCRs come from an adult with an advanced solid tumor such as melanoma, head and neck, liver or kidney cancer. Both conserved end residues are part of each CDR3. A D gene is named only where the DNA matches it firmly. Clone size is shown for a subset of rows, as once, few, many or a class of expanded clone.

d_gene	v_gene	abundance	j_gene	CDR3nt	CDR3aa
.	TRBV29-1	few	TRBJ1-1	TGCAGCGTTGGAGTCAGTGGGGACACTGAAGCTTTCTTT	CSVGVSGDTEAFF
.	TRBV4-3	.	TRBJ2-3	TGCGCCAGCAGCCAAGTAATTAGCGGTAGACCGGGAGATACGCAGTATTTT	CASSQVISGRPGDTQYF
.	TRBV5-1	.	TRBJ2-1	TGCGCCAGCAGCTTGGGGTCTAGCGACTTCGATGAGCAGTTCTTC	CASSLGSSDFDEQFF
TRBD2	TRBV9	.	TRBJ2-1	TGTGCCAGCAGCATATCGGGACTAGCGGGAGCAGCCGAGCAGTTCTTC	CASSISGLAGAAEQFF
.	TRBV5-1	.	TRBJ1-1	TGCGCCAGCAGCTTGGGGGTCACTTACACTGAAGCTTTCTTT	CASSLGVTYTEAFF
TRBD2	TRBV10-3	.	TRBJ2-3	TGTGCCATCCAGACTAGCGGAAGAGTTACGCAGTATTTT	CAIQTSGRVTQYF
TRBD1	TRBV5-1	.	TRBJ1-1	TGCGCCAGCAGCGTAACGACAGGGATTGCCACTGAAGCTTTCTTT	CASSVTTGIATEAFF
TRBD1	TRBV4-3	.	TRBJ1-1	TGCGCCAGCAGCCAGCTTTGGACAGGGAGGAATACTGAAGCTTTCTTT	CASSQLWTGRNTEAFF
TRBD2	TRBV12-5	.	TRBJ2-3	TGTGCTAGTGGTCCCGCTAGCGGGGGTATCGATACGCAGTATTTT	CASGPASGGIDTQYF
TRBD1	TRBV18	once	TRBJ2-5	TGTGCCAGCTCACTACGTCGGGACAGTCAAGAGACCCAGTACTTC	CASSLRRDSQETQYF
.	TRBV5-4	.	TRBJ2-1	TGTGCCAGCAGATCCAGGGATCGGGAGCAGTTCTTC	CASRSRDREQFF
.	TRBV9	medium-sized	TRBJ2-3	TGTGCCAGCAGCCTCCCATCTGGGTTGGATACGCAGTATTTT	CASSLPSGLDTQYF
.	TRBV5-1	.	TRBJ2-5	TGCGCCAGCAGCTTGGGCCGTGCGGAGACCCAGTACTTC	CASSLGRAETQYF
.	TRBV6-5	.	TRBJ2-1	TGTGCCAGCAGTTACCGGGCGGGATCCCTCAATGAGCAGTTCTTC	CASSYRAGSLNEQFF
.	TRBV30	once	TRBJ1-2	TGTGCCTGGAGATTCTCCTGGCAGAACTATGGCTACACCTTC	CAWRFSWQNYGYTF
.	TRBV5-6	.	TRBJ2-7	TGTGCCAGCAGCTTTGGAGGAATGGGGGGAAGGGAGCAGTACTTC	CASSFGGMGGREQYF
.	TRBV4-1	few	TRBJ1-2	TGCGCCAGCAGCCAAGAAGGTCGAGACTATGGCTACACCTTC	CASSQEGRDYGYTF
.	TRBV15	once	TRBJ2-2	TGTGCCACCAGCAGAAACAGGGTTACCGGGGAGCTGTTTTTT	CATSRNRVTGELFF
.	TRBV19	.	TRBJ1-1	TGTGCCAGTAAACCGGGACACTCGAACACTGAAGCTTTCTTT	CASKPGHSNTEAFF
.	TRBV30	.	TRBJ2-7	TGTGCCTGGAAGGGGTCCTACGAGCAGTACTTC	CAWKGSYEQYF
.	TRBV6-1	.	TRBJ1-2	TGTGCCAGCAGTGAGGGATCCTATGGCTACACCTTC	CASSEGSYGYTF
TRBD1	TRBV5-6	.	TRBJ2-2	TGTGCCAGCAGCGGGACAGGGGGCACCGGGGAGCTGTTTTTT	CASSGTGGTGELFF
TRBD1	TRBV12-5	once	TRBJ2-2	TGTGCTAGTGGACTCCAGCTACAGGGGCCCGGGGAGCTGTTTTTT	CASGLQLQGPGELFF
.	TRBV4-2	.	TRBJ1-2	TGTGCCAGCAGCCAAGATACGGGGTCGCGCTACACCTTC	CASSQDTGSRYTF
TRBD1	TRBV13	.	TRBJ2-5	TGTGCCAGCAGCGCAACAAAAGGGACAGTAGAAGAGACCCAGTACTTC	CASSATKGTVEETQYF
TRBD1	TRBV19	few	TRBJ2-7	TGTGCCAGTGAGGGACAGGATGTTTCCGAGCAGTACTTC	CASEGQDVSEQYF
.	TRBV6-5	once	TRBJ1-1	TGTGCCAGCAGTCGACGACGGGACACTGAAGCTTTCTTT	CASSRRRDTEAFF
.	TRBV9	.	TRBJ1-2	TGTGCCAGCAGCGTTGGTCCGAGACTTACCTTCGGATACTATGGCTACACCTTC	CASSVGPRLTFGYYGYTF
.	TRBV7-9	.	TRBJ1-3	TGTGCCAGCAGTCAGGGGTTCTCTGGAAACACCATATATTTT	CASSQGFSGNTIYF
TRBD2	TRBV5-1	.	TRBJ2-3	TGCGCCAGCAGCCGTCCGGGACTAGCGGGAGGTGATACGCAGTATTTT	CASSRPGLAGGDTQYF
.	TRBV18	.	TRBJ2-6	TGTGCCAGCTCACCAACTGGGGCCAACGTCCTGACTTTC	CASSPTGANVLTF
.	TRBV27	once	TRBJ1-2	TGTGCCAGCAGTTTGTCGCAGGGGAACTACACCTTC	CASSLSQGNYTF
.	TRBV27	.	TRBJ1-2	TGTGCCAGCAGCCCTCTCCGGGGACGGGGCATAGGCTACACCTTC	CASSPLRGRGIGYTF
TRBD2	TRBV5-1	.	TRBJ2-7	TGCGCCAGCAGCAAACTAGCGGGAGGGCCTGAAGAGCAGTACTTC	CASSKLAGGPEEQYF
.	TRBV30	.	TRBJ1-6	TGTGCCTGGAGGGGGGCCGAATTGTCACCCCTCCACTTT	CAWRGAELSPLHF
TRBD2	TRBV7-9	.	TRBJ2-3	TGTGCCAGCAGGCGGCTAGCGGGGAGCACAGATACGCAGTATTTT	CASRRLAGSTDTQYF
.	TRBV12-5	.	TRBJ2-2	TGTGCTAGTGGTTTGGTAGTGGATCCGGTATCCGGGGAGCTGTTTTTT	CASGLVVDPVSGELFF
.	TRBV27	.	TRBJ1-1	TGTGCCAGCAGTTTTGGGGGTACTTTTGAAGCTTTCTTT	CASSFGGTFEAFF
TRBD2	TRBV7-2	.	TRBJ2-5	TGTGCCAGCAGATCCCGACTAGCGGGGCAAGAGACCCAGTACTTC	CASRSRLAGQETQYF
.	TRBV27	.	TRBJ2-7	TGTGCCAGCAGTTCACCCAGCTCCTACGAGCAGTACTTC	CASSSPSSYEQYF
.	TRBV2	.	TRBJ2-7	TGTGCCAGCAGACCGTGGGGGGACGAGCAGTACTTC	CASRPWGDEQYF
.	TRBV5-4	.	TRBJ1-3	TGTGCCAGCAGCTTTTTGGGTGTTGGAAACACCATATATTTT	CASSFLGVGNTIYF
.	TRBV27	many	TRBJ2-3	TGTGCCAGCCGAGGGCCCCTGGGCACAGATACGCAGTATTTT	CASRGPLGTDTQYF
.	TRBV2	.	TRBJ1-2	TGTGCCAGCAGTGGGAGCAGGACGAATGGCTACACCTTC	CASSGSRTNGYTF
TRBD1	TRBV7-9	few	TRBJ1-1	TGTGCCAGCAGCAATAGACAGGGAAACACTGAAGCTTTCTTT	CASSNRQGNTEAFF
TRBD2	TRBV4-2	.	TRBJ2-1	TGTGCCAGCAGCCAGGGACTAGCGGGAGTAGAGCAGTTCTTC	CASSQGLAGVEQFF
.	TRBV5-1	once	TRBJ2-1	TGCGCCAGCAGCTTGGGGCCTAGCCTCGACAATGAGCAGTTCTTC	CASSLGPSLDNEQFF
.	TRBV7-2	.	TRBJ1-1	TGTGCCAGCAGCTACTCGACAGCTAACACTGAAGCTTTCTTT	CASSYSTANTEAFF
.	TRBV19	.	TRBJ2-2	TGTGCCACCAATCTACGCACCGGGGAGCTGTTTTTT	CATNLRTGELFF
.	TRBV5-8	.	TRBJ2-7	TGTGCCAGCAGCTTGCTCGATCCTTTCGAGCAGTACTTC	CASSLLDPFEQYF
.	TRBV10-3	.	TRBJ1-1	TGTGCCATCAGGCCAGTCGGGGGGCGAACGAACACTGAAGCTTTCTTT	CAIRPVGGRTNTEAFF
.	TRBV27	few	TRBJ1-1	TGTGCCAGCAGTTTAAACCCGGGATTGGCCGAAGCTTTCTTT	CASSLNPGLAEAFF
.	TRBV18	.	TRBJ1-1	TGTGCCAGCTCATCCTTTTGGGGGGTCGGGAACACTGAAGCTTTCTTT	CASSSFWGVGNTEAFF
TRBD1	TRBV2	.	TRBJ2-7	TGTGCCAGCAGTGGAGGGGAAGGGGGCGCGACCTACTACGAGCAGTACTTC	CASSGGEGGATYYEQYF
.	TRBV9	few	TRBJ2-7	TGTGCCAGCAGCGTAGCTCCGGGACAAAACTACGAGCAGTACTTC	CASSVAPGQNYEQYF
.	TRBV19	.	TRBJ2-4	TGTGCCAGTAGTATATCTGGCAGGGAAAACATTCAGTACTTC	CASSISGRENIQYF
.	TRBV5-1	.	TRBJ1-4	TGCGCCAGCCGACAGATCCCAACTAATGAAAAACTGTTTTTT	CASRQIPTNEKLFF
.	TRBV5-3	.	TRBJ2-2	TGTGCCAGAAGCCAACTTCACAGGGGACTTAGGGAAACCGGGGAGCTGTTTTTT	CARSQLHRGLRETGELFF
.	TRBV11-2	.	TRBJ1-2	TGTGCCAGCAGCTTAGGCCCGGGCAACTATGGCTACACCTTC	CASSLGPGNYGYTF